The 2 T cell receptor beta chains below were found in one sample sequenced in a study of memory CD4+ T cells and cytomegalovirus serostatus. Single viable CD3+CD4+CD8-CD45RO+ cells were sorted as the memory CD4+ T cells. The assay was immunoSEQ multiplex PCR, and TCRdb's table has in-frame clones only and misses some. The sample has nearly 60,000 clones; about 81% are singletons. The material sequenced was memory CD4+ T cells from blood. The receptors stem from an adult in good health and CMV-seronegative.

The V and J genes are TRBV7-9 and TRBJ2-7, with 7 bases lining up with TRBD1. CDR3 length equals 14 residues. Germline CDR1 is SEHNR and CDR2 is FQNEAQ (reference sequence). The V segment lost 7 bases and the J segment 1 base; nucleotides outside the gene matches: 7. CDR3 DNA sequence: TGTGCCAGCACCCGACAGGGATCGTCCTACGAGCAGTACTTC. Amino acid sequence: CASTRQGSSYEQYF. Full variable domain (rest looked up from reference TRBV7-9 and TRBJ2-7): DTGVSQNPRHKITKRGQNVTFRCDPISEHNRLYWYRQTLGQGPEFLTYFQNEAQLEKSRLLSDRFSAERPKGSFSTLEIQRTEQGDSAMYLCASTRQGSSYEQYFGPGTRLTVT.

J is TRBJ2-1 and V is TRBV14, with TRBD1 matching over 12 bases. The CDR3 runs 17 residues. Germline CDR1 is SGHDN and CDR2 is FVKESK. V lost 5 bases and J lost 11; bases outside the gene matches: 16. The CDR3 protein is CASSYPGTGGASRKQFF. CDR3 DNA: TGTGCCAGCAGCTACCCGGGGACAGGGGGCGCCTCACGTAAGCAGTTCTTC.